Listed below are T cell receptor beta chains from one sample, sequenced in a study of T cell responses to AZD1222 COVID-19 vaccine. The table came from immunoSEQ multiplex PCR; TCRdb's copy has only in-frame clones and leaves some out. The table shows 110,000 to 150,000 clones, with roughly 88% occurring only once. The sequencing here drew on peripheral blood, taken on day 0 of AZD1222 vaccination. These receptors were collected from an adult in good health. Each CDR3 is given with its conserved first and last residue. D genes are given only for firm matches. Rows may omit the clone size; those that give it use once, few, many or a size class.

DNA,CDR3,J,size,D,V
TGTGCCAGTAGTTTCCTGTCCTCTGGGGCCAACGTCCTGACTTTC,CASSFLSSGANVLTF,TRBJ2-6,-,-,TRBV19
TGCACCAGCAGCCAAGGACAGCGCAGGGGTCAGCCCCAGCATTTT,CTSSQGQRRGQPQHF,TRBJ1-5,-,-,TRBV1
TGTGCCAGCAGCCAAGACGTGGAGGGCTACACCTTC,CASSQDVEGYTF,TRBJ1-2,-,-,TRBV3-1/TRBV3-2
TGTGCCAGCAGTGACGGGGGGAGGATCTACGAGCAGTACTTC,CASSDGGRIYEQYF,TRBJ2-7,-,-,TRBV6-4
TGTGCCAGTGGGGGCGGGGTAGCGGGAGATACTGGGCAGTTCTTC,CASGGGVAGDTGQFF,TRBJ2-1,once,TRBD2,TRBV6-5
TGTGCCAGCAGCAGGGGGCTTACGGATTCACCCCTCCACTTT,CASSRGLTDSPLHF,TRBJ1-6,-,TRBD1,TRBV2
TGTGCCAGCAGCCCCAAGGGCTATGGCTACACCTTC,CASSPKGYGYTF,TRBJ1-2,few,-,TRBV7-9
TGTGCCAGCAGTTTAGTGGACAGCCACTCTGGGGCCAACGTCCTGACTTTC,CASSLVDSHSGANVLTF,TRBJ2-6,-,-,TRBV28
TGTGCCAGCAGCTTAGGATTCCAGAGTCCTAGCACAGATACGCAGTATTTT,CASSLGFQSPSTDTQYF,TRBJ2-3,-,-,TRBV7-6
TGCGCCAGCAGCCAAATTTTACTAGCGGGGGGCAGGGGTGAGCAGTTCTTC,CASSQILLAGGRGEQFF,TRBJ2-1,-,TRBD2,TRBV4-1
TGTGCCAGCATCCTTAGCGGGAGGGCCGGGGGTACGCAGTATTTT,CASILSGRAGGTQYF,TRBJ2-3,-,TRBD2,TRBV3-1/TRBV3-2
TGTGCCAGCTCACCACGGCAGACACATCTCCACTTT,CASSPRQTHLHF,TRBJ1-6,-,-,TRBV18
TGTGCCAGCAGCGTACCCGGTTCACCCCTCCACTTT,CASSVPGSPLHF,TRBJ1-6,-,-,TRBV9
TGTGCCAGCAACCTACGAACAGGCCCCGTCCTGACTTTC,CASNLRTGPVLTF,TRBJ2-6,-,-,TRBV6-5
TGTGCCAGCAGTTGGGGACAGGGGAACACTGAAGCTTTCTTT,CASSWGQGNTEAFF,TRBJ1-1,-,TRBD1,TRBV5-4
TGTGCCAGCAGTGACAGCGGGAGGGCGAGAGAGCAGTACTTC,CASSDSGRAREQYF,TRBJ2-7,-,TRBD2,TRBV2
TGTGCCAGCAGTGAAAATCCTAGCGGATACACAGATACGCAGTATTTT,CASSENPSGYTDTQYF,TRBJ2-3,-,TRBD2,TRBV2
TGTGCCAGCAGCCTCTCGGCGGGGACTGAAGCTTTCTTT,CASSLSAGTEAFF,TRBJ1-1,-,-,TRBV11-3
TGTGCCAGCAGTTACTCAGGGTTGGCTGGAAACACCATATATTTT,CASSYSGLAGNTIYF,TRBJ1-3,-,-,TRBV6-5
TGTGCCAGCTCACCACCTCTGGACTCTGGAAACACCATATATTTT,CASSPPLDSGNTIYF,TRBJ1-3,-,-,TRBV18
TGTGCCAGCAGCTCCCCAGGGTACCAAGAGACCCAGTACTTC,CASSSPGYQETQYF,TRBJ2-5,-,-,TRBV6-5
TGTGCCACCAGCAGGGGGATACCGGGACAGCTGAACACTGAAGCTTTCTTT,CATSRGIPGQLNTEAFF,TRBJ1-1,-,TRBD1,TRBV15
TGTGCCAGTAGTATAACTGGGGCCAACGTCCTGACTTTC,CASSITGANVLTF,TRBJ2-6,-,-,TRBV19
TGTGCCAGCAAAAGACAGGGGGTTCCCTACAATGAGCAGTTCTTC,CASKRQGVPYNEQFF,TRBJ2-1,-,TRBD1,TRBV27
TGCGCCAGCAGCTCTGGGGACCAATGGGTAGATACGCAGTATTTT,CASSSGDQWVDTQYF,TRBJ2-3,-,-,TRBV5-1
TGCAGCGTTGATCCCGAGTATGGCTACACCTTC,CSVDPEYGYTF,TRBJ1-2,-,-,TRBV29-1
TGTGCCAGCAGTACTGGGGACAGGGGGGAAAAACTGTTTTTT,CASSTGDRGEKLFF,TRBJ1-4,-,TRBD1,TRBV6-5
TGTGCCAGCAGCCAAAACTCTGGAAACACCATATATTTT,CASSQNSGNTIYF,TRBJ1-3,-,-,TRBV3-1/TRBV3-2
TGTGCCAGCAGCCCGGATGGGTCACAGAGGTCACCCCTCCACTTT,CASSPDGSQRSPLHF,TRBJ1-6,-,-,TRBV7-8
TGTGCCAGCAGCCCAACTAGCGGGAGTTGGAATGAGCAGTTCTTC,CASSPTSGSWNEQFF,TRBJ2-1,-,TRBD2,TRBV6-5
TGTGCCAGCACTCAGAGCCTCTCTGGAAACACCATATATTTT,CASTQSLSGNTIYF,TRBJ1-3,-,-,TRBV6-5
TGTGCCAGCAGCCCTCGTTCTTTTCCGCCCCAGCATTTT,CASSPRSFPPQHF,TRBJ1-5,-,-,TRBV12-3/TRBV12-4
TGTGCCAGCAGCTTAGTAGGTGGCGGGAAGGGGGTTGGTGAGCAGTTCTTC,CASSLVGGGKGVGEQFF,TRBJ2-1,-,-,TRBV7-8
TGCAGTGCTAGACTCACTGAGCAGTTCTTC,CSARLTEQFF,TRBJ2-1,-,-,TRBV20-1
TGTGCCAGCAGTTCATCCGGTGGACGTGGGAACACTGAAGCTTTCTTT,CASSSSGGRGNTEAFF,TRBJ1-1,few,-,TRBV28
TGTGCCAGCAGCTTCGACAACAATGAGCAGTTCTTC,CASSFDNNEQFF,TRBJ2-1,-,-,TRBV11-3
TGTGCCAGTAGTCCCGGGACAGGGAACAACTATGGCTACACCTTC,CASSPGTGNNYGYTF,TRBJ1-2,-,TRBD1,TRBV19
TGTGCCAGCTCACCCTTAGCGGGAGTAGGGGAGACCCAGTACTTC,CASSPLAGVGETQYF,TRBJ2-5,-,TRBD2,TRBV18
TGTGCCAGCAGTTACTCCTCAGGGGATTCCTACGAGCAGTACTTC,CASSYSSGDSYEQYF,TRBJ2-7,-,-,TRBV6-5
TGCGCCAGCAGCGCCGAGGGCGCCATTCAGTACTTC,CASSAEGAIQYF,TRBJ2-4,-,-,TRBV5-1
TGTGCCAGCAGCTCCCCCCCTAGGACAGGGGCCTCCAACGAGCAGTACTTC,CASSSPPRTGASNEQYF,TRBJ2-7,-,TRBD1,TRBV7-9
TGTGCCTGGAGTGTAGGACAGGGGGCCGCTGAAGCTTTCTTT,CAWSVGQGAAEAFF,TRBJ1-1,-,TRBD1,TRBV30
TGCGCCAGCAGCTTGGCGGGACTAGCGGGGGACGGAGATACGCAGTATTTT,CASSLAGLAGDGDTQYF,TRBJ2-3,-,TRBD2,TRBV5-1
TGTGCCAGCAGCACGAAACGGACAGGCAGGGTTGACTTC,CASSTKRTGRVDF,TRBJ2-7,-,TRBD1,TRBV7-2
TGTGCCAGCAGCGTCAGTATCACCAGCCAAGAGACCCAGTACTTC,CASSVSITSQETQYF,TRBJ2-5,-,-,TRBV9